This is a list of T cell receptor beta chains from one sample in a study of cytomegalovirus exposure and HLA in healthy donors. The repertoire was sequenced with immunoSEQ multiplex PCR; TCRdb's copy has only in-frame clones and lacks some. This sample has approximately 100,000 clones, with about 80% found just once. Sequences were obtained from PBMCs. These TCRs come from a female donor in good health and CMV-seropositive. The CDR3 runs from the conserved cysteine through the conserved F or W. D genes are given only for firm matches. The size entry is marked missing in some rows and otherwise reads once, few, many or a size class.

abundance	v_gene	d_gene	j_gene	len	CDR3aa	CDR3nt
.	TRBV7-3	.	TRBJ2-2	16	CASSLFQGVDTGELFF	TGTGCCAGCAGCTTATTCCAGGGCGTCGACACCGGGGAGCTGTTTTTT
.	TRBV5-6	.	TRBJ2-7	15	CASSFARGHTYEQYF	TGTGCCAGCAGCTTTGCCAGAGGTCATACCTACGAGCAGTACTTC
.	TRBV7-8	TRBD2	TRBJ2-2	17	CASSTRRLAGGTGELFF	TGTGCCAGCAGCACACGCCGACTAGCGGGGGGGACCGGGGAGCTGTTTTTT
.	TRBV7-9	TRBD2	TRBJ2-5	17	CASSSRRASGGSETQYF	TGTGCCAGCAGCTCCCGGCGGGCTAGCGGGGGTTCAGAGACCCAGTACTTC
.	TRBV27	TRBD1	TRBJ1-2	13	CASSLQGAGGYTF	TGTGCCAGCAGTTTACAGGGGGCGGGGGGCTACACCTTC
.	TRBV27	.	TRBJ2-1	16	CASRRNGAQAISEQFF	TGTGCCAGCCGACGTAATGGAGCCCAAGCAATAAGTGAGCAGTTCTTC
.	TRBV28	.	TRBJ2-5	13	CASSRQVLETQYF	TGTGCCAGCAGTCGACAGGTTTTGGAGACCCAGTACTTC
few	TRBV6-1	.	TRBJ2-7	16	CASSENAAGQAYEQYF	TGTGCCAGCAGTGAAAACGCAGCGGGACAAGCCTACGAGCAGTACTTC
.	TRBV4-1	.	TRBJ1-2	15	CASSQVLSGLGGYTF	TGCGCCAGCAGCCAAGTGCTCTCAGGGCTGGGTGGCTACACCTTC
.	TRBV27	TRBD1	TRBJ1-1	16	CASSPFPGQGVSEAFF	TGTGCCAGCAGTCCCTTCCCGGGACAGGGGGTCTCTGAAGCTTTCTTT
.	TRBV9	.	TRBJ2-5	15	CASSPGMSAKETQYF	TGTGCCAGCAGCCCCGGAATGTCAGCGAAAGAGACCCAGTACTTC
.	TRBV6-1	TRBD1	TRBJ1-5	14	CASRDRDNGQPQHF	TGTGCCAGTCGGGACAGGGATAACGGTCAGCCCCAGCATTTT
.	TRBV19	TRBD2	TRBJ2-3	17	CASSIDLGAGGRDTQYF	TGTGCCAGTAGTATAGATTTGGGAGCGGGGGGTAGAGATACGCAGTATTTT
once	TRBV10-2	.	TRBJ2-4	14	CASSEQGTKNIQYF	TGCGCCAGCAGTGAACAGGGAACCAAAAACATTCAGTACTTC
.	TRBV13	TRBD1	TRBJ1-2	15	CASSRKTGGAGGYTF	TGTGCCAGCAGCCGAAAGACAGGGGGCGCGGGTGGCTACACCTTC
.	TRBV7-8	.	TRBJ2-7	13	CASSLSIAEEQYF	TGTGCCAGCAGCTTATCCATAGCAGAGGAGCAGTACTTC
once	TRBV19	.	TRBJ1-1	14	CASSSSRGVTEAFF	TGTGCCAGTAGTTCCTCGCGGGGGGTCACTGAAGCTTTCTTT
.	TRBV5-1	TRBD2	TRBJ2-3	17	CASSLASASGITDTQYF	TGCGCCAGCAGCTTGGCCTCTGCTAGCGGGATCACAGATACGCAGTATTTT
.	TRBV2	.	TRBJ1-2	12	CASSVERGGYTF	TGTGCCAGCAGTGTTGAACGGGGTGGCTACACCTTC
.	TRBV15	TRBD2	TRBJ2-1	16	CATSRGTSGNLIEQFF	TGTGCCACCAGCCGAGGCACTAGCGGGAACCTGATTGAGCAGTTCTTC
once	TRBV30	.	TRBJ2-1	14	CAWSPGGPYNEQFF	TGTGCCTGGAGTCCCGGGGGACCCTACAATGAGCAGTTCTTC
.	TRBV28	TRBD1	TRBJ1-2	14	CASSFRDRAFDYTF	TGTGCCAGCAGTTTCCGGGACAGGGCATTTGACTACACCTTC
.	TRBV6-1	TRBD2	TRBJ2-7	15	CASSPTSGRAYEQYF	TGTGCCAGCAGCCCAACTAGCGGGAGGGCCTACGAGCAGTACTTC
.	TRBV7-6	TRBD1	TRBJ2-7	16	CASSLEGPGGQDEQYF	TGTGCCAGCAGCTTAGAAGGTCCAGGGGGCCAGGACGAGCAGTACTTC
.	TRBV30	.	TRBJ1-4	13	CAIRQGIKEKLFF	TGTGCGATAAGGCAGGGGATAAAAGAAAAACTGTTTTTT
once	TRBV28	.	TRBJ2-7	12	CASRRSRYEQYF	TGTGCCAGCCGGAGGTCCCGCTACGAGCAGTACTTC
.	TRBV5-5	TRBD1	TRBJ1-2	16	CASSRDRGPTNYGYTF	TGTGCCAGCAGCCGGGACAGGGGGCCCACTAACTATGGCTACACCTTC
.	TRBV6-1	.	TRBJ1-1	18	CASSDGVSFTTVDTEAFF	TGTGCCAGCAGTGACGGGGTATCCTTCACGACCGTTGACACTGAAGCTTTCTTT
.	TRBV27	TRBD2	TRBJ2-1	19	CASSPRGTTSGSSYNEQFF	TGTGCCAGCAGCCCTAGGGGGACGACTAGCGGGAGTTCCTACAATGAGCAGTTCTTC
.	TRBV11-3	TRBD2	TRBJ2-1	19	CASSLDGLSTSGSAGEQFF	TGTGCCAGCAGCTTAGACGGTCTATCGACTAGCGGGAGTGCGGGTGAGCAGTTCTTC
.	TRBV27	.	TRBJ2-1	13	CASSLGGRSEQFF	TGTGCCAGCAGTTTGGGAGGCAGGTCTGAGCAGTTCTTC
.	TRBV5-1	.	TRBJ2-7	14	CASSLATDSYEQYF	TGCGCCAGCAGCTTGGCGACAGACTCCTACGAGCAGTACTTC
.	TRBV18	.	TRBJ1-1	13	CASSPTGKDEAFF	TGTGCCAGCTCACCAACAGGAAAGGATGAAGCTTTCTTT
.	TRBV30	.	TRBJ2-5	11	CAWEFKRTQYF	TGTGCCTGGGAGTTCAAGAGGACCCAGTACTTC
.	TRBV4-2	.	TRBJ2-7	14	CASSPGQLEGEQYF	TGTGCCAGCAGCCCCGGACAGCTCGAGGGCGAGCAGTACTTC
once	TRBV6-4	TRBD2	TRBJ2-3	16	CASSDSASGSTDTQYF	TGTGCCAGCAGTGACTCGGCTAGCGGGAGCACAGATACGCAGTATTTT
once	TRBV5-1	TRBD2	TRBJ2-7	16	CASSLGTSGRLYEQYF	TGCGCCAGCAGCTTGGGGACTAGCGGGAGACTCTACGAGCAGTACTTC
.	TRBV14	.	TRBJ2-3	12	CASSQATDTQYF	TGTGCCAGCAGCCAGGCAACAGATACGCAGTATTTT
.	TRBV25-1	.	TRBJ2-1	16	CASSWLAATRGNEQFF	TGTGCCAGCAGTTGGTTAGCGGCGACTCGGGGGAATGAGCAGTTCTTC
few	TRBV27	.	TRBJ1-5	12	CASSTNNQPQHF	TGTGCCAGCAGTACTAACAATCAGCCCCAGCATTTT
.	TRBV6-1	TRBD1	TRBJ1-5	15	CASSEIPGQGRPQHF	TGTGCCAGCAGTGAGATCCCGGGACAGGGGAGGCCCCAGCATTTT
.	TRBV9	TRBD2	TRBJ2-1	15	CASSTLAGAYNEQFF	TGTGCCAGCAGTACCCTAGCGGGGGCCTACAATGAGCAGTTCTTC
once	TRBV29-1	.	TRBJ2-1	14	CSVEDPQGYNEQFF	TGCAGCGTTGAAGACCCACAGGGCTACAATGAGCAGTTCTTC
few	TRBV7-6	.	TRBJ2-1	16	CASSPFRDISYNEQFF	TGTGCCAGCAGTCCTTTCCGGGATATCTCCTACAATGAGCAGTTCTTC
.	TRBV6-5	TRBD1	TRBJ2-2	15	CASSRDRSHTGELFF	TGTGCCAGCAGTCGGGACAGGTCTCACACCGGGGAGCTGTTTTTT
.	TRBV11-2	.	TRBJ1-6	15	CASSLEPLPDSPLHF	TGTGCCAGCAGCTTAGAGCCCCTCCCAGATTCACCCCTCCACTTT
.	TRBV7-9	.	TRBJ1-1	14	CASSLGQPNTEAFF	TGTGCCAGCAGCTTAGGACAGCCGAACACTGAAGCTTTCTTT
.	TRBV6-5	TRBD1	TRBJ1-5	15	CASSLAGQGRTPQHF	TGTGCCAGCAGTCTGGCCGGACAGGGGAGGACGCCCCAGCATTTT
.	TRBV9	TRBD2	TRBJ2-5	16	CASSAGLAGGWETQYF	TGTGCCAGCAGCGCCGGACTAGCGGGGGGATGGGAGACCCAGTACTTC
.	TRBV4-2	TRBD1	TRBJ1-1	15	CASSQDDRGRTEAFF	TGTGCCAGCAGCCAAGACGACAGGGGGCGGACTGAAGCTTTCTTT
.	TRBV7-2	.	TRBJ2-3	17	CASSLARLAGSTDTQYF	TGTGCCAGCAGCTTAGCAAGACTTGCGGGGAGCACAGATACGCAGTATTTT
.	TRBV7-9	TRBD2	TRBJ2-3	15	CASSPRAGGLDTQYF	TGTGCCAGCAGCCCCCGAGCGGGGGGGTTAGATACGCAGTATTTT